The 18 T cell receptor beta chains in this list originate from one sample, sequenced in a study of identical twins. One entry per CDR3 protein results from TCRdb running MiXCR on the 5' RACE reads. The repertoire holds approximately 1.8 million distinct CDR3 sequences, less than 40% seen once, with over 0.25% in the top ten. Sequencing input: cord blood. Receptors were obtained from a newborn girl in good health.

The CDR3 reads CASSVNNYGYTF. The CDR3 DNA sequence: TGTGCCAGCAGCGTGAATAACTATGGCTACACCTTC. The chain joins TRBV9 to TRBJ1-2, with D unresolved. Deletions cut 2 bases from V and 1 base from J, with 3 bases between. This CDR3 has 12 amino acids. Germline CDR1 is SGDLS and CDR2 is YYNGEE. Complete variable domain (other parts from reference TRBV9 and TRBJ1-2): DSGVTQTPKHLITATGQRVTLRCSPRSGDLSVYWYQQSLDQGLQFLIQYYNGEERAKGNILERFSAQQFPDLHSELNLSSLELGDSALYFCASSVNNYGYTFGSGTRLTVV.

The chain uses TRBV3-1 and TRBJ2-4; 9 positions agree with TRBD1. CDR1 is LGHDT, CDR2 YNNKEL, per germline (reference sequence). Trimming removed 1 base from V and 8 bases from J; junction bases left unmatched: 6. CDR3 size: 15 residues. Here the CDR3 reads CASSQVYRGLDIQYF. CDR3 nucleotides: TGTGCCAGCAGCCAAGTATACAGGGGGCTGGACATTCAGTACTTC.

The chain combines TRBV11-2 with TRBJ2-1, with D uncertain. V lost 2 bases and J lost 8, with 7 bases in between. Germline V gives CDR1 SGHAT, CDR2 FQNNGV. There are 12 residues in the CDR3. The CDR3 region has the DNA TGTGCCAGCAGCTTATTGGTTGATGAGCAGTTCTTC. It yields the protein CASSLLVDEQFF.

This clonotype appeared a few times. V usage is TRBV20-1 and J usage is TRBJ2-1, with a tentative D call TRBD1 (5 bases). Trimming cost V 5 bases and J 0 bases, with 11 bases left between them. This CDR3 is built from 14 residues. Germline V gene data show CDR1 as DFQATT and CDR2 as SNEGSKA (reference sequence). The CDR3 protein is CSAPGSRSYNEQFF. CDR3 sequence (DNA): TGCAGTGCTCCAGGGTCCCGCTCCTACAATGAGCAGTTCTTC.

This chain connects TRBV2 to TRBJ2-7; 9 nucleotides match TRBD2. This CDR3 spans 16 amino acids. V gave up 4 bases and J gave up 2 bases; unmatched junction bases: 9. The germline CDR1 and CDR2 sequences are SNHLY and FYNNEI. DNA of the CDR3: TGTGCCAGCAGTGTCGTTCGTGTAGCGGGAGCCTACGAGCAGTACTTC. Encoded protein: CASSVVRVAGAYEQYF.

This clonotype was recorded a few times. DNA of the CDR3: TGCAGCGTTGAAGATAAGGGCAGCAATCAGCCCCAGCATTTT. Protein product: CSVEDKGSNQPQHF. The V gene is TRBV29-1, the J gene TRBJ1-5; no definite D call. V dropped 0 bases and J dropped 1 base, with 7 bases sitting between them. The germline V gene has CDR1 SQVTM and CDR2 ANQGSEA. The CDR3 consists of 14 residues.

The table lists this clonotype with a few counts. The chain couples TRBV27 to TRBJ2-5; 7 bases map to TRBD2. With V trimmed by 5 bases and J by 2 bases, 14 bases remained unmatched. This CDR3 is built from 17 residues. Germline V gene lookup returns CDR1 MNHEY and CDR2 SMNVEV (reference sequence). CDR3 sequence: CASSNPQRAGEQETQYF. In DNA, the CDR3 is TGTGCCAGCAGTAACCCCCAGCGGGCGGGGGAACAAGAGACCCAGTACTTC.

J is TRBJ2-1 and V is TRBV4-1, with TRBD1 matching 10 bases. This CDR3 contains 16 residues. V shed 5 bases and J 4 bases; nucleotides not matched to a gene: 8. Germline loops: CDR1 MGHRA, CDR2 YSYEKL. The CDR3 coding sequence is TGCGCCAGCAGCTGGCAGACAGGGGGCAATTACAATGAGCAGTTCTTC. Amino acids: CASSWQTGGNYNEQFF.

This clonotype was recorded a few times. V gene TRBV6-6 combines with J gene TRBJ1-2, with a tentative D call TRBD1 (5 bases). The V gene's germline CDR1 is MNHNY and CDR2 SVGAGI (reference sequence). CDR3 length: 12 residues. V was cut by 5 bases and J by 6 bases, with 10 bases left in between. CDR3 sequence (DNA): TGTGCCAGCAGTATATGGGGGGATGGCTACACCTTC. Protein: CASSIWGDGYTF.

The chain recombines TRBV9 with TRBJ1-1; the match to TRBD1 covers 7 bases. With 4 bases clipped from V and 1 base from J, the junction kept 7 bases outside the gene matches. The CDR3 length is 15 residues. The germline V gene encodes CDR1 SGDLS and CDR2 YYNGEE. CDR3 in DNA: TGTGCCAGCAGCATCCAGACAGGGTGGAACACTGAAGCTTTCTTT. Its translation: CASSIQTGWNTEAFF.

This clonotype was counted only a few times. V gene TRBV5-1 combines with J gene TRBJ2-1, with D unclear. This CDR3 has 14 residues. V was cut by 1 base and J by 7 bases, with 12 bases left in between. Germline V gives CDR1 SGHRS, CDR2 YFSETQ. For the CDR3, the DNA is TGCGCCAGCAGCTTGAGTTGGGCCGGTAATGAGCAGTTCTTC. Its protein product is CASSLSWAGNEQFF. Based on the CDR3 plus reference TRBV5-1 and TRBJ2-1, the full variable domain is KAGVTQTPRYLIKTRGQQVTLSCSPISGHRSVSWYQQTPGQGLQFLFEYFSETQRNKGNFPGRFSGRQFSNSRSEMNVSTLELGDSALYLCASSLSWAGNEQFFGPGTRLTVL.

The table lists this clonotype with a few counts. The J gene is TRBJ2-5, the V gene TRBV20-1; a weak D match, TRBD1 (6 bases). The germline gives CDR1 DFQATT, CDR2 SNEGSKA (reference sequence). Deletions cut 1 base from V and 5 bases from J, with 11 bases between. CDR3 length equals 13 residues. In nucleotides, the CDR3 is TGCAGTGCTAGAGGGAGACAGGAGGAGACCCAGTACTTC. As protein: CSARGRQEETQYF.

This clonotype was seen more than once but under ten times. The gene calls are TRBV20-1 and TRBJ2-1, with D tentatively TRBD1 (6 bases). V lost 1 base and J lost 2, with 12 bases in between. Germline CDR1 is DFQATT and CDR2 is SNEGSKA (reference sequence). CDR3 length equals 15 residues. CDR3: CSARVAGATYNEQFF. CDR3 coding DNA: TGCAGTGCTAGAGTCGCAGGGGCAACCTACAATGAGCAGTTCTTC.

The chain uses TRBV20-1 and TRBJ2-1; TRBD1 agrees at 11 bases. The junction had 4 bases not matched to a gene; V was cut back by 1 base and J by 5 bases. Germline lookup yields CDR1 DFQATT and CDR2 SNEGSKA (reference sequence). The CDR3 has 15 amino acids. The CDR3 spells CSARVGTGGNNEQFF. The CDR3 DNA reads as TGCAGTGCTAGAGTGGGGACAGGGGGAAACAATGAGCAGTTCTTC.

Here the CDR3 reads CSARPNYEQFF. The CDR3 nucleotides are TGCAGTGCTAGACCGAACTACGAGCAGTTCTTC. The gene calls are TRBV20-1 and TRBJ2-1; the D is unclear. Trimming took 2 bases from V and 10 from J, leaving 9 bases between them. Looked up from germline, CDR1 is DFQATT and CDR2 is SNEGSKA (reference sequence). The CDR3 loop spans 11 amino acids.

This clonotype turned up a few times. The chain employs TRBV5-5 and TRBJ1-2; 7 nucleotides line up with TRBD1. Germline-derived CDR1 and CDR2 are SGHKS and YYEKEE (reference sequence). The CDR3 has 18 amino acids. The V and J ends lost 0 bases and 3 bases, in that order; junction bases with no gene match: 14. The CDR3 spells CASSLAPGGRGPYYGYTF. CDR3 sequence (DNA): TGTGCCAGCAGCTTGGCGCCAGGGGGAAGAGGACCCTACTATGGCTACACCTTC.

This clonotype was counted a few times. The chain couples TRBV27 to TRBJ1-5; possible D gene TRBD1, 5 bases. V was pared by 5 bases and J by 3 bases, with 17 bases between. CDR1 is MNHEY, CDR2 SMNVEV, per germline (reference sequence). The CDR3 consists of 16 residues. CDR3 protein: CASSPKGVGFNQPQHF. CDR3 nucleotide sequence: TGTGCCAGCAGTCCCAAAGGGGTAGGGTTCAATCAGCCCCAGCATTTT.

This clonotype was counted only a few times. J is TRBJ1-4 and V is TRBV24-1; D is undetermined. The CDR3 loop spans 12 amino acids. Germline loops: CDR1 KGHDR, CDR2 SFDVKD. Trimming removed 7 bases from V and 0 bases from J, with 2 bases in between. As DNA, the CDR3 is TGTGCCACCAGCACAACTAATGAAAAACTGTTTTTT. As protein: CATSTTNEKLFF.